This T cell receptor (beta chain) was found in a study of post-analysis software for immune sequencing data. About the study: In terms of disease course, relapsing-remitting, secondary progressive and progressive-relapsing multiple sclerosis were included.

To note about this clonotype: The antigen is undetermined.

Unique molecular identifiers featured in each of the TCR beta cDNA libraries. Each CDR3 protein is one row after TCRdb ran MiXCR on the PCR reads. The repertoire has 650,000 to 900,000 distinct CDR3 sequences, about half of them found once; the top ten carry roughly 5.2%. Points from the study as a whole: About five TRBV segments, including TRBV5-6, TRBV5-1 and TRBV20-1, were more frequent in patients than controls.

Trimming cost V 0 bases and J 1 base; bases outside gene matches: 5. This CDR3 has 19 amino acids. From germline, CDR1 is MNHEY and CDR2 SVGEGT. Input material: blood. The rearrangement uses TRBV6-2 or TRBV6-3 and TRBJ2-1, with 14 bases lining up with TRBD2. The receptor's source is a girl aged 5 to 17 with multiple sclerosis. The CDR3 here is CASSYSVGTSGSSYNEQFF. DNA of the CDR3: TGTGCCAGCAGTTACTCGGTCGGGACTAGCGGGAGTTCCTACAATGAGCAGTTCTTC.